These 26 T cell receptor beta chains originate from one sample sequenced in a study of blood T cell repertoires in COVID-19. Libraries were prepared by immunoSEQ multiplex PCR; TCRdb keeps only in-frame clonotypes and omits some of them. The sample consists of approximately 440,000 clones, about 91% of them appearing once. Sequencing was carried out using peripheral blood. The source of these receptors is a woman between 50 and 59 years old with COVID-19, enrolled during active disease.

CDR3 sequence reads: CAISEGLLEQFF. For the CDR3, the DNA is TGTGCCATCAGTGAGGGACTTTTGGAGCAGTTCTTC. The chain links TRBV10-3 to TRBJ2-1; weak D call: TRBD2 (5 bases). This CDR3 is built from 12 residues. With 2 bases removed from V and 10 bases from J, the gap between germline ends came to 9 bases. Germline V lookup: CDR1 ENHRY, CDR2 SYGVKD.

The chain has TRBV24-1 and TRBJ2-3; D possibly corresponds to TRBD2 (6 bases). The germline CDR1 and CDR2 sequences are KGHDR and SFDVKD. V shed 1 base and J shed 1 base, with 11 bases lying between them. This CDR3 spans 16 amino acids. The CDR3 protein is CATSDLREEGTDTQYF. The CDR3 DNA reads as TGTGCCACCAGTGATTTAAGGGAGGAGGGCACAGATACGCAGTATTTT.

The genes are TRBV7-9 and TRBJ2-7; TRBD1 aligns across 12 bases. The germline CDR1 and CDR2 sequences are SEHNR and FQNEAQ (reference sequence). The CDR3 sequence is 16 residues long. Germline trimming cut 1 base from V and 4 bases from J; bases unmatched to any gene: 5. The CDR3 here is CASSLDVGQGAYEQYF. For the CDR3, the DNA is TGTGCCAGCAGCTTAGATGTGGGACAGGGGGCTTACGAGCAGTACTTC.

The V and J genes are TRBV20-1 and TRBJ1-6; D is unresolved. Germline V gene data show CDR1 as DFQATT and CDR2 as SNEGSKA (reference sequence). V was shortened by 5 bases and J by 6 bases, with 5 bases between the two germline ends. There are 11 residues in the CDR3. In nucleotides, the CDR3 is TGCAGTGCTTTCCTTAATTCACCCCTCCACTTT. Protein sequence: CSAFLNSPLHF.

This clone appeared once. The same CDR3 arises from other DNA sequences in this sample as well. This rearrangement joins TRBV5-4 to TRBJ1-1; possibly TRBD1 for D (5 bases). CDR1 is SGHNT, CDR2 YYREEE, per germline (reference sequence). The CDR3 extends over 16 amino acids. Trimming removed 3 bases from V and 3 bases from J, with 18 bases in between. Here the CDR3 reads CASSSPGGGRDTEAFF. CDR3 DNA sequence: TGTGCCAGCAGCTCCCCCGGGGGGGGAAGGGACACTGAAGCTTTCTTT. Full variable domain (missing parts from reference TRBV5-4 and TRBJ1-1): ETGVTQSPTHLIKTRGQQVTLRCSSQSGHNTVSWYQQALGQGPQFIFQYYREEENGRGNFPPRFSGLQFPNYSSELNVNALELDDSALYLCASSSPGGGRDTEAFFGQGTRLTVV.

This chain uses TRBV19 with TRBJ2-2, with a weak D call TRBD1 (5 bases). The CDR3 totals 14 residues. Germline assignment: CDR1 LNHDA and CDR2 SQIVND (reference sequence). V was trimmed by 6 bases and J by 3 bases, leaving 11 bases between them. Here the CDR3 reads CASSPTEYTGELFF. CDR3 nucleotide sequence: TGTGCCAGTAGCCCGACAGAGTACACCGGGGAGCTGTTTTTT.

As DNA, the CDR3 is TGTGCCAGCAAAAACAGGGTAGAACCCCTCCACTTT. This gives the protein CASKNRVEPLHF. J is TRBJ1-6 and V is TRBV12-3 or TRBV12-4; a weak D match, TRBD1 (6 bases). The CDR3 consists of 12 residues. Trimming removed 7 bases at V and 12 bases at J, with 13 bases between.

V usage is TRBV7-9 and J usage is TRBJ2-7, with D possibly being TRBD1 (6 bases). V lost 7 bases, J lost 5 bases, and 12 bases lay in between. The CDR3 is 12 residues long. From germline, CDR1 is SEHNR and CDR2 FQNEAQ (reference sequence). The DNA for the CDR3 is TGTGCCAGCACCCAATACAGGGACGAGCAGTACTTC. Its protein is CASTQYRDEQYF.

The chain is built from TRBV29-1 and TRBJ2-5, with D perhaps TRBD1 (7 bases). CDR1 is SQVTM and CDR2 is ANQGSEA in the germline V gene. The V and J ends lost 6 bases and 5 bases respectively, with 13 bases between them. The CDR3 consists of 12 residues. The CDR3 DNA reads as TGCAGCGTCCAGGAGGGGGCCGAGACCCAGTACTTC. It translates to CSVQEGAETQYF.

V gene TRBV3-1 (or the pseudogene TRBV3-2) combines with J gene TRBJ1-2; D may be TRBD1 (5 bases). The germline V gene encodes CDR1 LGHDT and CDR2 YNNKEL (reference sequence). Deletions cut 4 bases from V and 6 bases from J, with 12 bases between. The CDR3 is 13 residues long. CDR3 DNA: TGTGCCAGCAGCCCCCTCTCGGGGGATGGCTACACCTTC. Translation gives CASSPLSGDGYTF.

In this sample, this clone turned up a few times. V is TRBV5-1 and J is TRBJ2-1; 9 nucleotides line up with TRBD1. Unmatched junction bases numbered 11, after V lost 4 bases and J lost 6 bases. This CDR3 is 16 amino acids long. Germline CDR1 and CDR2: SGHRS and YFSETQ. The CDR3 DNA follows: TGCGCCAGCAGCCTAATCGGGACAGGGCCTTTCAATGAGCAGTTCTTC. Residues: CASSLIGTGPFNEQFF.

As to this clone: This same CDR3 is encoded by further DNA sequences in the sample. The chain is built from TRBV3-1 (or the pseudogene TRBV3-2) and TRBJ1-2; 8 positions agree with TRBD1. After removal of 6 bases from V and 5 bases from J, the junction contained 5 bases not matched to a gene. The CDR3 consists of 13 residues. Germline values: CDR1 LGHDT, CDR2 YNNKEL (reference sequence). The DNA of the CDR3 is TGTGCCAGCAGTCGTGACAGGGGATATGGCTACACCTTC. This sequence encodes CASSRDRGYGYTF.

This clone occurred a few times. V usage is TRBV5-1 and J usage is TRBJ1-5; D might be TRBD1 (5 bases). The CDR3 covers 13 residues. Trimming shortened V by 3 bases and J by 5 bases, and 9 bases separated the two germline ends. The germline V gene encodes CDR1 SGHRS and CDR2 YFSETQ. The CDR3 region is CASSSGADQPQHF. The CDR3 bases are TGCGCCAGCAGCTCTGGGGCCGATCAGCCCCAGCATTTT.

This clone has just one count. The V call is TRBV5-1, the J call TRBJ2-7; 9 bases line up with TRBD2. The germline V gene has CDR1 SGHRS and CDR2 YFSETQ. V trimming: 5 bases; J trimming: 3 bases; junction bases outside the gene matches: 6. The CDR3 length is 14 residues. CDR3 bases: TGCGCCAGCAGTGGGGTTAGCGGGGGCTACGAGCAGTACTTC. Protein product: CASSGVSGGYEQYF. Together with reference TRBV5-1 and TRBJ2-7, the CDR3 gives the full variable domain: KAGVTQTPRYLIKTRGQQVTLSCSPISGHRSVSWYQQTPGQGLQFLFEYFSETQRNKGNFPGRFSGRQFSNSRSEMNVSTLELGDSALYLCASSGVSGGYEQYFGPGTRLTVT.

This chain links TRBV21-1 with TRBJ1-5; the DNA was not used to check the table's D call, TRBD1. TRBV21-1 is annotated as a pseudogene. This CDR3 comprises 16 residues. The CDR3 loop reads CASSSSVDRPNQPQHF. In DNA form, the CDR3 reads TGTGCCAGCAGCAGCTCGGTGGACAGGCCCAATCAGCCCCAGCATTTT.

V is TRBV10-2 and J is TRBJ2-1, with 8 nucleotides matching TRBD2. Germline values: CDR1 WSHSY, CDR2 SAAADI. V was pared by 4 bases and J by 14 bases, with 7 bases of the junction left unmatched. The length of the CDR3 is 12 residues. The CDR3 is CASSALAAGEFF. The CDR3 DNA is TGCGCCAGCAGTGCACTAGCGGCGGGGGAGTTCTTC.

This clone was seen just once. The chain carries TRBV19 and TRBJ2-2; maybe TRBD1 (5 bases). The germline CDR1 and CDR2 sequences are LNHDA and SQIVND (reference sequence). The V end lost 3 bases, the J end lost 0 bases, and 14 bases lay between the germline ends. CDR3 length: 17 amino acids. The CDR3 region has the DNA TGTGCCAGTAGTATGCAGCTTCAGGGATCGAACACCGGGGAGCTGTTTTTT. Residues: CASSMQLQGSNTGELFF.

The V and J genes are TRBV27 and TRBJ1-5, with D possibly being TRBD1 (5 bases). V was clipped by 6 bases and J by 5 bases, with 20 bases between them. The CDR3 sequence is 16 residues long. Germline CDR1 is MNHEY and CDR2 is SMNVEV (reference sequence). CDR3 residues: CASSPNWGGLDQPQHF. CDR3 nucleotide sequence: TGTGCCAGCAGCCCAAATTGGGGGGGTCTCGATCAGCCCCAGCATTTT.

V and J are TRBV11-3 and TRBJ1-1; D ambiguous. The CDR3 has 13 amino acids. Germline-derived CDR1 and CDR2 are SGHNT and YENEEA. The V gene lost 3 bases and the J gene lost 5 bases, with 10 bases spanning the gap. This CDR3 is CASSLRMETEAFF. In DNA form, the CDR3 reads TGTGCCAGCAGCTTGCGGATGGAGACTGAAGCTTTCTTT.

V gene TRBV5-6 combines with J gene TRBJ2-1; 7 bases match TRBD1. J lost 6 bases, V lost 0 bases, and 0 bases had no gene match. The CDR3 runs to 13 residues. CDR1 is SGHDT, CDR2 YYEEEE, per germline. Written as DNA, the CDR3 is TGTGCCAGCAGCTTGGGACAGGGCAATGAGCAGTTCTTC. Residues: CASSLGQGNEQFF.

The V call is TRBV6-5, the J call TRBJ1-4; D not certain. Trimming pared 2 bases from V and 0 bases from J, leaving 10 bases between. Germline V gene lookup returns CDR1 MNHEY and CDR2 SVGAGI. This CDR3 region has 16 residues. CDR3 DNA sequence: TGTGCCAGCAGTTACCAGATTTTTGCAACTAATGAAAAACTGTTTTTT. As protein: CASSYQIFATNEKLFF.

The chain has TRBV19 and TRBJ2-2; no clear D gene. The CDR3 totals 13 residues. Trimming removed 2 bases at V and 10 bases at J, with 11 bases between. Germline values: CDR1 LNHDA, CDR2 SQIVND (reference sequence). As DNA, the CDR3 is TGTGCCAGTAGTATACGAATCTCAGAGGAGCTGTTTTTT. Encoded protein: CASSIRISEELFF. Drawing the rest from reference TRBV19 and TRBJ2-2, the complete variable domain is DGGITQSPKYLFRKEGQNVTLSCEQNLNHDAMYWYRQDPGQGLRLIYYSQIVNDFQKGDIAEGYSVSREKKESFPLTVTSAQKNPTAFYLCASSIRISEELFFGEGSRLTVL.

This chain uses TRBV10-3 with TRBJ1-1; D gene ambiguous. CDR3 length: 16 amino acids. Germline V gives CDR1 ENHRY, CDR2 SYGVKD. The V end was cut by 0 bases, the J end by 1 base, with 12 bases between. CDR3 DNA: TGTGCCATCAGTGAGTCGATACCGTCGGGGAACACTGAAGCTTTCTTT. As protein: CAISESIPSGNTEAFF.

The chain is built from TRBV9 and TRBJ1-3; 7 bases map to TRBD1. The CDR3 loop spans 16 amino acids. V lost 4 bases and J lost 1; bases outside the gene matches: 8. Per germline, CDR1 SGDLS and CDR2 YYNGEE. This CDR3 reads CASSSRDSPSGNTIYF. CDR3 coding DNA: TGTGCCAGCAGCTCTCGGGACAGCCCTTCTGGAAACACCATATATTTT.

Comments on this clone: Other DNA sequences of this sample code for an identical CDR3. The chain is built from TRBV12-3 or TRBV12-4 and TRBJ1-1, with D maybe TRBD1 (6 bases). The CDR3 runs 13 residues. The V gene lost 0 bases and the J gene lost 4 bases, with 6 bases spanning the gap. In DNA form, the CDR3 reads TGTGCCAGCAGTTTAGCAGGGGGCACTGAAGCTTTCTTT. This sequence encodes CASSLAGGTEAFF.

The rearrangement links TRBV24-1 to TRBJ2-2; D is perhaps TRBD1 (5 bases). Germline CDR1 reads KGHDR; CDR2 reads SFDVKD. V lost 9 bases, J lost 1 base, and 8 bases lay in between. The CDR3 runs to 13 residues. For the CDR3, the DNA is TGTGCCACCGAACAGGAGAACACCGGGGAGCTGTTTTTT. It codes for CATEQENTGELFF.